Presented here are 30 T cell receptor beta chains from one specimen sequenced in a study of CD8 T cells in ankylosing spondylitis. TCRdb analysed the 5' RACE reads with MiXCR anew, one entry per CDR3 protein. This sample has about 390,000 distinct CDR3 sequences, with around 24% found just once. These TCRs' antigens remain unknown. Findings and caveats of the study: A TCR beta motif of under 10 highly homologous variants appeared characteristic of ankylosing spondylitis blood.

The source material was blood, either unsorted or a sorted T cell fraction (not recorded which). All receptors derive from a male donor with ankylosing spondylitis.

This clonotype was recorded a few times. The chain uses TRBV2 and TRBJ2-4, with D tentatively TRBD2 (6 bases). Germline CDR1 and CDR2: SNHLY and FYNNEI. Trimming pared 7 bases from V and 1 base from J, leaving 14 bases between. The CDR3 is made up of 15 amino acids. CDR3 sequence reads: CASTAAGWAKNIQYF. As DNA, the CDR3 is TGTGCCAGCACGGCGGCGGGATGGGCCAAAAACATTCAGTACTTC.

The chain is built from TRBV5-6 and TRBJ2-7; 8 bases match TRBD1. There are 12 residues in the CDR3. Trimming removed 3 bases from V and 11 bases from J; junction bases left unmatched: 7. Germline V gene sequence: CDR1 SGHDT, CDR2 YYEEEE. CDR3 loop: CASSSQGALEYF. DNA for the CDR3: TGTGCCAGCAGCTCGCAGGGGGCCTTGGAGTACTTC.

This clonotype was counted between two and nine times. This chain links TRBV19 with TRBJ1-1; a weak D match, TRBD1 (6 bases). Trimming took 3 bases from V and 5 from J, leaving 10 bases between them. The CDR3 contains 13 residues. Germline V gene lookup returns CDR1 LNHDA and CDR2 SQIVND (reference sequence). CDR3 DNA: TGTGCCAGTAGTATGCAGGGGATAACTGAAGCTTTCTTT. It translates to CASSMQGITEAFF.

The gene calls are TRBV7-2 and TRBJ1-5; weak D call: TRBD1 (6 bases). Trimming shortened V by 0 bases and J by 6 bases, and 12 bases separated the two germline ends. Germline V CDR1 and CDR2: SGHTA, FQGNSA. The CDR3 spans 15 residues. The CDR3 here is CASSLAPGAAQPQHF. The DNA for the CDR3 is TGTGCCAGCAGCTTAGCGCCAGGGGCCGCTCAGCCCCAGCATTTT.

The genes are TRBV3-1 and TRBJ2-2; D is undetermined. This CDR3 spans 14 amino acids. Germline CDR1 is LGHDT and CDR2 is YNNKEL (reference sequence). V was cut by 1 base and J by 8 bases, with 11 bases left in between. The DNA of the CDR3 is TGTGCCAGCAGCCAAGCTCTGACCGAAGGGGAGCTGTTTTTT. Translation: CASSQALTEGELFF.

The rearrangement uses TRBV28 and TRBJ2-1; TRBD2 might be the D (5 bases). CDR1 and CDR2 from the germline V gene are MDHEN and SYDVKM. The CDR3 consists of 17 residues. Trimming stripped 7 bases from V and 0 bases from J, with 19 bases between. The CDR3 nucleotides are TGTGCCAGCAACCTAGCCGGGGTAAAAAGCTCCTACAATGAGCAGTTCTTC. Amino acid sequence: CASNLAGVKSSYNEQFF.

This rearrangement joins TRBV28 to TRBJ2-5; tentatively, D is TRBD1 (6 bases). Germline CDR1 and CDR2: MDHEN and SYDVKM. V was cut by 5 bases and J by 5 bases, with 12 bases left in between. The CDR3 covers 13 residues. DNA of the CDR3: TGTGCCAGCAGTGAGGGGGATTGGGAGACCCAGTACTTC. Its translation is CASSEGDWETQYF.

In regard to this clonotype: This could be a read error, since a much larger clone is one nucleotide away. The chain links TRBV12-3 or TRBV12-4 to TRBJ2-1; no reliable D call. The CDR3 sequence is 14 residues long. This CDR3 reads CASSFIGSYNERFF. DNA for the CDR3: TGTGCCAGCAGTTTTATCGGATCTTACAATGAGCGGTTCTTC.

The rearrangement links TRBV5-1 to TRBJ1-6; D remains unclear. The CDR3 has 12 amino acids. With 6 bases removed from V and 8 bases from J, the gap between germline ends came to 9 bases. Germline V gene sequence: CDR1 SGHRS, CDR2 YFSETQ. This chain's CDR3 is CASIFPDSPLHF. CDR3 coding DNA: TGCGCCAGCATCTTTCCGGATTCACCCCTCCACTTT.

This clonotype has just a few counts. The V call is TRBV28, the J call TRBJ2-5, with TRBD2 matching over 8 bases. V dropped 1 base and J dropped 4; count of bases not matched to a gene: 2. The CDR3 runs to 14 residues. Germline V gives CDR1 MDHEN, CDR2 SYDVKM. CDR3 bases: TGTGCCAGCAGTTTATCGGGGGGGCTAGAGACCCAGTACTTC. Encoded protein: CASSLSGGLETQYF.

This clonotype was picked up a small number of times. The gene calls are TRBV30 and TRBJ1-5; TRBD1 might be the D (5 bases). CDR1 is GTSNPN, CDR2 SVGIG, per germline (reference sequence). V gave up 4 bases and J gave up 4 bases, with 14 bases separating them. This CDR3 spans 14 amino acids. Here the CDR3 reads CAWTSPGGNQPQHF. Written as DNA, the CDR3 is TGTGCCTGGACTAGCCCGGGGGGTAATCAGCCCCAGCATTTT.

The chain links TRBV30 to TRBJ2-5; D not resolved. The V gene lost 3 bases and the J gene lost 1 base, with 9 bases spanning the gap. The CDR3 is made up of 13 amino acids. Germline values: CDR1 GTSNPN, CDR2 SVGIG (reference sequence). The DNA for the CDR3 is TGTGCCTGGAGCAGAACCCTCCAAGAGACCCAGTACTTC. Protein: CAWSRTLQETQYF.

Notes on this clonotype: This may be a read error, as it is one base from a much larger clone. The DNA of the CDR3 is TGTGCCAGCAGCTCACCGGGACAGCAGAACTATGGCCACACCTTC. This translates into CASSSPGQQNYGHTF. This sequence joins TRBV7-9 and TRBJ1-2; TRBD1 matches 7 bases. The CDR3 has 15 amino acids. Germline CDR1 and CDR2: SEHNR and FQNEAQ (reference sequence).

The CDR3 DNA follows: TGTGCCAGCAGCTTTGATACGGTCCAAGAGACCCAGTACTTC. Encoded protein: CASSFDTVQETQYF. V gene TRBV5-6 combines with J gene TRBJ2-5; D is ambiguous. The CDR3 sequence is 14 residues long. Trimming cost V 2 bases and J 1 base, with 9 bases left between them. The germline V gene has CDR1 SGHDT and CDR2 YYEEEE.

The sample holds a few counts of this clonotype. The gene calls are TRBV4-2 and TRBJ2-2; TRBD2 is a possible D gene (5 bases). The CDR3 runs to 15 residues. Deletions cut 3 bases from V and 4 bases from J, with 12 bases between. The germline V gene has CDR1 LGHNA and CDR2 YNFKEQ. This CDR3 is CASSQRTRSTGELFF. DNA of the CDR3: TGTGCCAGCAGCCAGCGTACTAGGAGCACCGGGGAGCTGTTTTTT.

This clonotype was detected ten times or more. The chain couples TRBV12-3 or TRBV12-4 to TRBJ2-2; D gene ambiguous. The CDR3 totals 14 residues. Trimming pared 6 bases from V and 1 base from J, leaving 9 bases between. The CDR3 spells CASSPPRNTGELFF. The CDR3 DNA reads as TGTGCCAGCAGCCCTCCGAGGAACACCGGGGAGCTGTTTTTT.

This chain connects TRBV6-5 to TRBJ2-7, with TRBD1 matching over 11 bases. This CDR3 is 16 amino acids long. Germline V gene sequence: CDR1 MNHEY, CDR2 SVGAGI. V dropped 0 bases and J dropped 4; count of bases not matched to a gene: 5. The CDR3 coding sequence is TGTGCCAGCAGTTACTCATTCCGGGACAGGGGGTACGAGCAGTACTTC. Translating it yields CASSYSFRDRGYEQYF.

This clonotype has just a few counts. The CDR3 region has the DNA TGTGCCAGCAGCTCCCGGGCAAGTCAAGAGACCCAGTACTTC. Its protein is CASSSRASQETQYF. The chain uses TRBV7-2 and TRBJ2-5; D unclear. There are 14 residues in the CDR3. The V end was cut by 4 bases, the J end by 2 bases, with 11 bases between. Germline CDR1 SGHTA, CDR2 FQGNSA.

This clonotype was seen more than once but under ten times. CDR3 coding DNA: TGTGCCAGCAGCTTAGCGCGTGGTCGGTCTGAAGCTTTCTTT. Its translation: CASSLARGRSEAFF. The chain employs TRBV7-8 and TRBJ1-1; D is undetermined. The germline CDR1 and CDR2 sequences are SGHVS and FQNEAQ. This CDR3 is built from 14 residues. The germline V and J ends were trimmed by 0 bases and 6 bases, with 11 bases remaining between them.

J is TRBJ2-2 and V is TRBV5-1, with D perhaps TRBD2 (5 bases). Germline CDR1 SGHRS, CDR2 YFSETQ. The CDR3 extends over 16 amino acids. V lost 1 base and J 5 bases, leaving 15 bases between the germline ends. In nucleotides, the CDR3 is TGCGCCAGCAGCTTGAATGCGGGCGCGGTGACCGGGGAGCTGTTTTTT. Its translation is CASSLNAGAVTGELFF.

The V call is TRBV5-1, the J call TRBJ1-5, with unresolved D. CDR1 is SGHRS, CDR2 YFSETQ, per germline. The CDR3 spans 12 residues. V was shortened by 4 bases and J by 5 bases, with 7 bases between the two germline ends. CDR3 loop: CASSPTDQPQHF. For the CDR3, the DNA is TGCGCCAGCAGCCCAACCGATCAGCCCCAGCATTTT.

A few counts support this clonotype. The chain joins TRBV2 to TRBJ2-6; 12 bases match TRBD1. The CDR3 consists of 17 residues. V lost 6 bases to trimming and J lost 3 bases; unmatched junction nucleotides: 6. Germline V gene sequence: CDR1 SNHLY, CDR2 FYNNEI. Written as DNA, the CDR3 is TGTGCCAGCAGGCCGGGACAGGGGGCCGGTGGGGCCAACGTCCTGACTTTC. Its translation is CASRPGQGAGGANVLTF.

The CDR3 region has the DNA TGCAGCGGTGGACTATCAAACACCGGGGAGCTGTTTTTT. Its protein product is CSGGLSNTGELFF. The chain joins TRBV29-1 to TRBJ2-2; maybe TRBD2 (6 bases). The CDR3 totals 13 residues. Germline V gives CDR1 SQVTM, CDR2 ANQGSEA. The V end was cut by 7 bases, the J end by 2 bases, with 11 bases between.

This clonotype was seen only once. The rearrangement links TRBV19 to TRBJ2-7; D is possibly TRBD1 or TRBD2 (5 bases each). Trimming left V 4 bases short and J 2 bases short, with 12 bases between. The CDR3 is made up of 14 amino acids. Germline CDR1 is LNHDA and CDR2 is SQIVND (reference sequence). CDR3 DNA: TGTGCCAGTAGTACCCCGGGACGGACCTACGAGCAGTACTTC. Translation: CASSTPGRTYEQYF.

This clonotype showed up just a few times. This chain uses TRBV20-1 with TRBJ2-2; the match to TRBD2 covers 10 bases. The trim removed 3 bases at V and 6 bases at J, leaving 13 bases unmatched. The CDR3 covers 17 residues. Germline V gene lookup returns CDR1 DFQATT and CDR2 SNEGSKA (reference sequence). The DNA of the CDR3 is TGCAGTGCTAGGGGTCTAGCGGGAGTAGGAAGGCCCGGGGAGCTGTTTTTT. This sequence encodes CSARGLAGVGRPGELFF.

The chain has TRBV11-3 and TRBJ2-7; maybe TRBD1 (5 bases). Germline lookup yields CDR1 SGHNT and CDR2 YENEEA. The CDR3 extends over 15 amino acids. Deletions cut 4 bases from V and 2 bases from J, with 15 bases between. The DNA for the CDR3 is TGTGCCAGCAGCTCTGTGGGGCTACCGGCCTACGAGCAGTACTTC. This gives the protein CASSSVGLPAYEQYF.

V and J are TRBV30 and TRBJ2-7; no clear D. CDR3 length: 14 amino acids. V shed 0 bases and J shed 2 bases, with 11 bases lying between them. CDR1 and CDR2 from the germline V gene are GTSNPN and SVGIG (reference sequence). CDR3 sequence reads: CAWSVFVGTYEQYF. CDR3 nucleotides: TGTGCCTGGAGTGTATTCGTGGGAACCTACGAGCAGTACTTC.

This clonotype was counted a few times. The CDR3 sequence: CASSFFYSSVQRGADTQYF. The CDR3 DNA sequence: TGTGCCAGCAGTTTTTTTTATTCGTCGGTACAGCGAGGCGCAGATACGCAGTATTTT. The chain is built from TRBV12-3 or TRBV12-4 and TRBJ2-3; D not certain. The CDR3 has 19 residues. The V and J ends lost 3 bases and 4 bases respectively, with 26 bases between them.

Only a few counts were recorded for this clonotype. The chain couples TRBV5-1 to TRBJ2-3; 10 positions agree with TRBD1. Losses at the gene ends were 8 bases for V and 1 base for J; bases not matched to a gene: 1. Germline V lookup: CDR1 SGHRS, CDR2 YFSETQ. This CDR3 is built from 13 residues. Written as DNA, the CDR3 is TGCGCCAGTGGGACAGGGGGCACAGATACGCAGTATTTT. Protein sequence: CASGTGGTDTQYF.

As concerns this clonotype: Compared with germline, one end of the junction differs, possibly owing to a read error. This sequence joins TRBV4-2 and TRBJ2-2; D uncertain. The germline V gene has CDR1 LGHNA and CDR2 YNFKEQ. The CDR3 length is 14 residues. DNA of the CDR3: TGTGCCAGCAGCCAAGACCTGAACATCGGGGAGCTGTTTTTT. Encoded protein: CASSQDLNIGELFF.